One sample yielded the 13 T cell receptor beta chains listed below, sequenced in a study of T cell repertoires in cytomegalovirus infection. TCRdb fed the reads into MiXCR, producing one record per CDR3 protein. The sample carries roughly 700,000 distinct CDR3 sequences, 33% recorded once. The antigens of these receptors remain unknown. Sequenced material: cultured PBMCs, taken from culture after CMV antigen stimulation. The source of these receptors is a human donor in good health (CMV status not recorded). Some clones in this sample may be carry-over from other donors' samples.

J is TRBJ2-2 and V is TRBV7-2, with 7 bases identical to TRBD1. The CDR3 extends over 14 amino acids. The germline CDR1 and CDR2 sequences are SGHTA and FQGNSA. The J segment lost 4 bases and the V segment lost 4 bases, leaving 3 bases of the junction unmatched. CDR3 nucleotide sequence: TGTGCCAGCAGCTCCTACAGGGGCACCGGGGAGCTGTTTTTT. This encodes CASSSYRGTGELFF.

The CDR3 coding sequence is TGTGCCAGCAGCGACAGGGCGAACACTGAAGCTTTCTTT. It codes for CASSDRANTEAFF. V gene TRBV6-2 or TRBV6-3 combines with J gene TRBJ1-1, with 7 bases lining up with TRBD1. This CDR3 has 13 amino acids. J was trimmed by 1 base and V by 6 bases; bases with no gene match: 2. Germline CDR1 and CDR2: MNHEY and SVGEGT.

The chain combines TRBV27 with TRBJ2-7; D not resolved. The CDR3 contains 14 residues. V was shortened by 2 bases and J by 2 bases, with 10 bases between the two germline ends. CDR1 MNHEY and CDR2 SMNVEV come from the germline V gene (reference sequence). The chain's CDR3 is CASSLRHTAYEQYF. CDR3 nucleotides: TGTGCCAGCAGTTTACGGCACACCGCCTACGAGCAGTACTTC.

This clonotype was detected once. The V and J genes are TRBV5-3 and TRBJ1-6; D is uncertain. TRBV5-3 is given ORF status, its function remaining uncertain. The CDR3 consists of 16 residues. Between the trimmed V and J ends, which lost 2 bases and 7 bases, there was a span of 16 bases. The CDR3, as DNA: TGTGCCAGAAGCTTCCGGGCCCTTAACTCCAATTCACCCCTCCACTTT. Protein product: CARSFRALNSNSPLHF.

The rearrangement uses TRBV4-3 and TRBJ2-1; no firm D call. V was clipped by 0 bases and J by 9 bases, with 9 bases between them. The CDR3 runs to 13 residues. CDR1 is LGHNA and CDR2 is YSLEER in the germline V gene. The CDR3 reads CASSQDPRTEQFF. CDR3 DNA sequence: TGCGCCAGCAGCCAAGACCCTAGGACTGAGCAGTTCTTC.

The chain carries TRBV28 and TRBJ1-2; tentatively, D is TRBD1 (5 bases). V shed 5 bases and J shed 8 bases, with 24 bases lying between them. Looked up from germline, CDR1 is MDHEN and CDR2 is SYDVKM. The CDR3 loop spans 16 amino acids. CDR3 sequence (DNA): TGTGCCAGCAGTCTTGTAGGGTACAGGAGGTTTATGGGCTACACCTTC. Translated, it gives CASSLVGYRRFMGYTF.

The CDR3 region is CASRNSGLAGATYTDTQYF. The CDR3 DNA follows: TGTGCCAGCAGAAACTCGGGACTAGCGGGAGCTACATACACAGATACGCAGTATTTT. The chain links TRBV2 to TRBJ2-3; 14 bases map to TRBD2. After removal of 6 bases from V and 2 bases from J, the junction contained 13 bases not matched to a gene. CDR3 length: 19 residues. From germline, CDR1 is SNHLY and CDR2 FYNNEI.

This clonotype was seen only once. This chain uses TRBV18 with TRBJ1-1; tentatively, D is TRBD1 (5 bases). The germline CDR1 and CDR2 sequences are KGHSH and LQKENI. Trimming took off 4 bases at V and 7 bases at J, with 13 bases between the two ends. The CDR3 is made up of 13 amino acids. The CDR3 is CASSLLPRGEAFF. The CDR3 nucleotides read TGTGCCAGCTCACTTCTTCCTAGGGGTGAAGCTTTCTTT.

This clonotype was seen repeatedly, ten times or more. The chain links TRBV7-2 to TRBJ2-1; D remains ambiguous. The V end lost 8 bases, the J end lost 7 bases, and 24 bases lay between the germline ends. The germline gives CDR1 SGHTA, CDR2 FQGNSA. The CDR3 has 16 residues. The CDR3 here is CASGVSAGLVGNEQFF. The CDR3, as DNA: TGTGCCAGCGGGGTTTCGGCAGGCCTTGTGGGGAATGAGCAGTTCTTC.

V gene TRBV3-1 combines with J gene TRBJ2-2, with D perhaps being TRBD1 or TRBD2 (5 bases each). V lost 3 bases and J 3 bases, leaving 14 bases between the germline ends. Germline assignment: CDR1 LGHDT and CDR2 YNNKEL (reference sequence). CDR3 size: 16 residues. The CDR3 is CASSQHRDAYTGELFF. DNA of the CDR3: TGTGCCAGCAGCCAGCACCGGGACGCCTACACCGGGGAGCTGTTTTTT.

This clonotype has just a few counts. The chain links TRBV6-1 to TRBJ2-7, with 7 nucleotides matching TRBD1. Germline trimming cut 4 bases from V and 2 bases from J; bases unmatched to any gene: 5. Germline loops: CDR1 MNHNS, CDR2 SASEGT. The CDR3 spans 14 residues. In nucleotides, the CDR3 is TGTGCCAGCAGTGTTTCAGGGGGACCCTACGAGCAGTACTTC. Amino acids: CASSVSGGPYEQYF.

The sample holds a few counts of this clonotype. The chain recombines TRBV12-3 or TRBV12-4 with TRBJ1-3, with TRBD1 identical over 8 bases. The CDR3 sequence is 16 residues long. The J segment lost 7 bases and the V segment lost 6 bases, leaving 14 bases of the junction unmatched. CDR3 amino acids: CASSPDPGQARNTIYF. CDR3 coding DNA: TGTGCCAGCAGCCCGGACCCGGGACAGGCGAGGAACACCATATATTTT.

This chain connects TRBV5-1 to TRBJ1-2, with 7 nucleotides matching TRBD1. CDR3 length: 15 residues. Germline V gene data show CDR1 as SGHRS and CDR2 as YFSETQ. With V trimmed by 0 bases and J by 4 bases, 6 bases remained unmatched. The DNA of the CDR3 is TGCGCCAGCAGCTTGGAGGGACAGTACTTCTATGGCTACACCTTC. It specifies CASSLEGQYFYGYTF.